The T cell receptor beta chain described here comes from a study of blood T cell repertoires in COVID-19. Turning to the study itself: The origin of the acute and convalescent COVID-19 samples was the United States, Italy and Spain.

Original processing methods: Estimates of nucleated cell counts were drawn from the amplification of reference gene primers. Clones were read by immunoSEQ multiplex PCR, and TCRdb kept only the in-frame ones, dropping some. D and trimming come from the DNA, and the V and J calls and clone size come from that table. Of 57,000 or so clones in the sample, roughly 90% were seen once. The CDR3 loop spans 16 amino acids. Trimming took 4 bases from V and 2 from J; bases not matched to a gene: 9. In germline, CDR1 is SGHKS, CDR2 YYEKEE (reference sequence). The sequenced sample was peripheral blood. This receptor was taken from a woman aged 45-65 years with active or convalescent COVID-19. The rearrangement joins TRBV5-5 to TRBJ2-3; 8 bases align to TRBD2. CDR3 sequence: CASSLPASGYTDTQYF. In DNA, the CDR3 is TGTGCCAGCAGCCTCCCAGCTAGCGGGTACACAGATACGCAGTATTTT. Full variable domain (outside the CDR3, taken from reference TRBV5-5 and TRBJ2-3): DAGVTQSPTHLIKTRGQQVTLRCSPISGHKSVSWYQQVLGQGPQFIFQYYEKEERGRGNFPDRFSARQFPNYSSELNVNALLLGDSALYLCASSLPASGYTDTQYFGPGTRLTVL.